Listed below are T cell receptor beta chains from one sample, sequenced in a study of cytomegalovirus exposure and HLA in healthy donors. TCRdb's copy holds only in-frame clones and misses some; the assay was immunoSEQ multiplex PCR. Of 100,000 to 150,000 clones in the sample, 60% to 85% were seen once. Specimen: PBMCs. The receptors were sampled from a female donor in good health and CMV-seronegative. Each CDR3 is given with its conserved first and last residue. D genes are given only for firm matches. Some rows mark clone size as missing; the rest say once, few, many or name a class of expanded clone.

TRBJ1-2 TRBD1 - TRBV6-5 CASRTGGADGYTF TGTGCCAGCAGGACAGGGGGCGCCGATGGCTACACCTTC
TRBJ2-7 TRBD2 - TRBV9 CASSVGGGGTYEQYF TGTGCCAGCAGCGTAGGCGGGGGGGGCACCTACGAGCAGTACTTC
TRBJ2-5 TRBD2 - TRBV28 CASCTSGSQETQYF TGTGCCAGTTGCACTAGCGGGAGCCAAGAGACCCAGTACTTC
TRBJ2-5 TRBD2 - TRBV5-1 CASSFVPAGLGETQYF TGCGCCAGCAGCTTCGTCCCAGCGGGGTTGGGGGAGACCCAGTACTTC
TRBJ1-3 TRBD1 - TRBV25-1 CASSVGQGSGNTIYF TGTGCCAGCAGTGTCGGACAGGGCTCTGGAAACACCATATATTTT
TRBJ2-2 - - TRBV6-1 CASSEVRGAAGELFF TGTGCCAGCAGTGAGGTTCGGGGGGCGGCCGGGGAGCTGTTTTTT
TRBJ1-1 - - TRBV5-4 CASSYKQDTEAFF TGTGCCAGCAGCTACAAACAGGACACTGAAGCTTTCTTT
TRBJ2-1 - - TRBV5-4 CASSHAGTSSYNEQFF TGTGCCAGCAGTCATGCCGGAACTAGCTCCTACAATGAGCAGTTCTTC
TRBJ2-1 - - TRBV7-2 CASHLVSLNEQFF TGTGCCAGTCACCTGGTTAGCCTCAATGAGCAGTTCTTC
TRBJ1-1 - - TRBV9 CASSAGGLNTEAFF TGTGCCAGCAGCGCGGGAGGTTTGAACACTGAAGCTTTCTTT
TRBJ2-2 TRBD2 - TRBV4-2 CASSQGLAGGGTGELFF TGTGCCAGCAGCCAAGGGCTAGCGGGAGGGGGAACCGGGGAGCTGTTTTTT
TRBJ1-6 - - TRBV6-5 CASSLSQGYNSPLHF TGTGCCAGCAGTCTCTCACAGGGTTATAATTCACCCCTCCACTTT
TRBJ2-7 TRBD2 - TRBV11-2 CASSPLGLAGVREQYF TGTGCCAGCAGCCCACTGGGACTAGCGGGAGTCCGGGAGCAGTACTTC
TRBJ2-7 TRBD2 - TRBV11-3 CASSAGEVYEQYF TGTGCCAGCAGCGCGGGGGAGGTCTACGAGCAGTACTTC
TRBJ2-3 TRBD2 - TRBV4-2 CASSQRGTSGGDTQYF TGTGCCAGCAGCCAAAGAGGGACTAGCGGGGGAGATACGCAGTATTTT
TRBJ2-2 TRBD1 - TRBV19 CASRGTGGTGELFF TGTGCCAGTAGGGGGACAGGTGGTACCGGGGAGCTGTTTTTT
TRBJ2-7 - - TRBV2 CASSGDNRYEQYF TGTGCCAGCAGCGGGGACAACCGCTACGAGCAGTACTTC
TRBJ2-1 - - TRBV6-5 CASSYSGNYNEQFF TGTGCCAGCAGTTACTCGGGCAACTACAATGAGCAGTTCTTC
TRBJ2-1 TRBD2 - TRBV4-2 CASSQDPGTSGRSEQFF TGTGCCAGCAGCCAAGACCCCGGGACTAGCGGGAGGAGTGAGCAGTTCTTC
TRBJ1-4 - - TRBV5-1 CASSSGTSEIEKLFF TGCGCCAGCAGCTCGGGGACATCGGAAATCGAAAAACTGTTTTTT
TRBJ2-3 TRBD2 - TRBV9 CASSVGAGDTDTQYF TGTGCCAGCAGCGTAGGAGCGGGAGACACAGATACGCAGTATTTT
TRBJ1-2 TRBD1 - TRBV5-1 CASSLAGQGVYGYTF TGCGCCAGCAGCTTGGCGGGACAGGGGGTCTATGGCTACACCTTC
TRBJ2-3 TRBD1 - TRBV6-1 CASSVVAGGRTDTQYF TGTGCCAGCAGTGTCGTCGCAGGGGGCCGCACAGATACGCAGTATTTT
TRBJ1-2 TRBD1 - TRBV4-1 CASSRPGQGGGYTF TGCGCCAGCAGCCGGCCGGGACAGGGAGGCGGCTACACCTTC
TRBJ2-1 - - TRBV27 CASSPTPWREQFF TGTGCCAGCAGTCCGACCCCGTGGAGAGAGCAGTTCTTC
TRBJ2-2 TRBD1 - TRBV27 CASKVKGAFRDTGELFF TGTGCCAGCAAGGTGAAGGGGGCATTTCGGGACACCGGGGAGCTGTTTTTT
TRBJ1-2 TRBD1 - TRBV15 CATSSPGQIYGYTF TGTGCCACCAGCAGTCCGGGACAGATTTATGGCTACACCTTC
TRBJ1-2 TRBD1 - TRBV28 CASQRLQGDNYGYTF TGTGCCAGCCAGAGGCTCCAGGGGGATAACTATGGCTACACCTTC
TRBJ1-1 - few TRBV6-5 CASTAGAWTEAFF TGTGCCAGCACGGCAGGGGCGTGGACTGAAGCTTTCTTT
TRBJ2-7 TRBD1 few TRBV4-1 CASSQAQGAPYEQYF TGCGCCAGCAGCCAGGCACAGGGGGCCCCCTACGAGCAGTACTTC
TRBJ2-5 - few TRBV29-1 CSVEGSTQETQYF TGCAGCGTTGAGGGCAGCACCCAAGAGACCCAGTACTTC
TRBJ2-2 - - TRBV9 CASVPGDTGELFF TGTGCCAGTGTCCCGGGGGACACCGGGGAGCTGTTTTTT
TRBJ1-2 TRBD1 - TRBV7-9 CASSPRTGGADDGYTF TGTGCCAGCAGCCCCAGGACAGGGGGCGCAGACGATGGCTACACCTTC
TRBJ1-2 - - TRBV19 CASSFRGSYGYTF TGTGCCAGTAGTTTTCGGGGTTCCTATGGCTACACCTTC
TRBJ1-1 - - TRBV5-1 CASSSIDRTPTEAFF TGCGCCAGCAGCTCCATTGACAGGACCCCCACTGAAGCTTTCTTT
TRBJ1-2 TRBD1 - TRBV18 CASSPTGQGFYGYTF TGTGCCAGCTCACCTACAGGACAGGGGTTTTATGGCTACACCTTC
TRBJ2-5 TRBD1 - TRBV6-1 CASSEQGAGTQYF TGTGCCAGCAGTGAACAGGGGGCAGGGACCCAGTACTTC
TRBJ2-1 TRBD2 - TRBV10-3 CAISELAGGDNEQFF TGTGCCATCAGTGAGCTAGCGGGAGGCGACAATGAGCAGTTCTTC
TRBJ1-2 - - TRBV19 CASSIDLRGMYGYTF TGTGCCAGTAGTATAGATCTCAGGGGAATGTATGGCTACACCTTC
TRBJ1-1 TRBD1 - TRBV19 CATDRGQFSLNTEAFF TGTGCCACCGATCGGGGACAGTTTAGTTTGAACACTGAAGCTTTCTTT
TRBJ2-1 TRBD2 - TRBV5-4 CASSDRDYYNEQFF TGTGCCAGCAGCGACCGGGACTATTACAATGAGCAGTTCTTC
TRBJ1-2 - - TRBV14 CASSQGGGNYGYTF TGTGCCAGCAGCCAAGGAGGGGGTAACTATGGCTACACCTTC
TRBJ2-1 - few TRBV19 CASSIRSLARYYNEQFF TGTGCCAGTAGTATTCGCTCGCTAGCCCGCTACTACAATGAGCAGTTCTTC
TRBJ2-7 - - TRBV19 CASSKNQYEQYF TGTGCCAGTAGTAAAAACCAGTACGAGCAGTACTTC
TRBJ2-5 TRBD2 - TRBV11-2 CASRPGLARQETQYF TGTGCCAGCAGACCGGGACTAGCTCGTCAAGAGACCCAGTACTTC
TRBJ2-2 TRBD2 - TRBV9 CASSPGLAGARAGELFF TGTGCCAGCAGCCCCGGACTAGCGGGAGCGAGGGCCGGGGAGCTGTTTTTT
TRBJ2-7 - few TRBV2 CASRRQVSYEQYF TGTGCCAGCCGGAGACAGGTATCCTACGAGCAGTACTTC
TRBJ1-1 - - TRBV7-3 CASSSSPGSNTEAFF TGTGCCAGCAGCTCCTCCCCCGGGTCGAACACTGAAGCTTTCTTT
TRBJ2-7 - - TRBV4-1 CASSNFWGAYEQYF TGCGCCAGCAGCAACTTTTGGGGCGCCTACGAGCAGTACTTC
TRBJ2-1 - - TRBV11-2 CASSLAVSYNEQFF TGTGCCAGCAGCTTGGCAGTCTCCTACAATGAGCAGTTCTTC
TRBJ1-5 - once TRBV28 CASSPSQPQHF TGTGCCAGCAGTCCCTCTCAGCCCCAGCATTTT
TRBJ1-1 - - TRBV7-9 CASSLVGDMNTEAFF TGTGCCAGCAGCTTAGTAGGGGACATGAACACTGAAGCTTTCTTT
TRBJ1-5 - - TRBV6-5 CASRSTQGSNQPQHF TGTGCCAGCAGATCGACACAGGGAAGCAATCAGCCCCAGCATTTT
TRBJ2-3 TRBD2 - TRBV5-1 CASSLGTGGPTDTQYF TGCGCCAGCAGCTTGGGCACGGGGGGGCCTACAGATACGCAGTATTTT
TRBJ2-7 - - TRBV7-6 CASSLEQASFPYEQYF TGTGCCAGCAGCTTAGAGCAGGCCAGCTTCCCTTACGAGCAGTACTTC
TRBJ1-1 TRBD1 - TRBV9 CASSVDIRRDRDQAFF TGTGCCAGCAGCGTAGATATTAGGCGTGACAGGGACCAAGCTTTCTTT
TRBJ1-1 TRBD1 - TRBV14 CASSQMTGATEAFF TGTGCCAGCAGCCAGATGACAGGGGCCACTGAAGCTTTCTTT
TRBJ2-1 - - TRBV6-5 CASGRTGDNEQFF TGTGCCAGCGGAAGAACAGGTGACAATGAGCAGTTCTTC